These T cell receptor beta chains were read from a single sample in a study of identical twins. TCRdb re-derived calls from the 5' RACE reads in MiXCR, one entry per CDR3 protein. The table records approximately 690,000 distinct CDR3 sequences, roughly 6% of them present only once. The sample comprised naive T cells sorted from blood. The receptors derive from a young man in good health. CDR3s include the opening cysteine and the closing phenylalanine or tryptophan.

v_call	cdr3_length	j_call	cdr3_aa
TRBV12-3/TRBV12-4	13	TRBJ2-2	CASKDRNTGELFF
TRBV20-1	15	TRBJ1-1	CSASEGTGGFTEAFF
TRBV6-2/TRBV6-3	14	TRBJ2-2	CASQLVVGTGELFF
TRBV28	15	TRBJ1-6	CASSIQGAANSPLHF
TRBV6-6	13	TRBJ2-7	CASSPPPNYEQYF
TRBV12-3/TRBV12-4	15	TRBJ1-5	CASSRSDRADQPQHF
TRBV6-1	13	TRBJ1-1	CASRETVNTEAFF
TRBV27	16	TRBJ2-1	CASSPLSGSSYNEQFF
TRBV7-9	15	TRBJ2-2	CASSLQGRGAGELFF
TRBV5-1	15	TRBJ2-7	CASSLGDGSSYEQYF
TRBV18	16	TRBJ2-2	CASSPQDASYTGELFF
TRBV20-1	14	TRBJ2-7	CSAETDNPSYEQYF
TRBV29-1	15	TRBJ2-7	CSVEFRGPGYYEQYF
TRBV24-1	16	TRBJ2-3	CATSERVLDHGDTQYF
TRBV7-2	12	TRBJ2-7	CASSLELGEQYF
TRBV20-1	14	TRBJ2-7	CSARANTRTHEQYF
TRBV3-1	14	TRBJ2-5	CASSQVMSKETQYF
TRBV5-5	15	TRBJ1-4	CASSKWTGGSEKLFF
TRBV5-1	15	TRBJ2-1	CASSIGTTIHDEQFF
TRBV29-1	13	TRBJ2-7	CSAGVGEGYEQYF
TRBV12-3/TRBV12-4	18	TRBJ2-7	CASSFRGRAFGVPYEQYF
TRBV12-3/TRBV12-4	16	TRBJ1-5	CASSLGLLGGNQPQHF
TRBV6-1	15	TRBJ2-2	CASRTLQGHTGELFF
TRBV12-3/TRBV12-4	15	TRBJ1-2	CASSLSTGTGYGYTF
TRBV6-2/TRBV6-3	15	TRBJ1-1	CASRPTGGVGTEAFF
TRBV4-2	18	TRBJ2-5	CASSPRSPGLALSETQYF
TRBV25-1	14	TRBJ2-1	CASSEGRAYNEQFF
TRBV20-1	13	TRBJ2-6	CSARPGGANVLTF
TRBV10-3	21	TRBJ2-1	CATHSAGLGFGLEDSYNEQFF